A single sample is the source of the 13 T cell receptor beta chains below, sequenced in a study of T cells in Graves' hyperthyroidism and ophthalmopathy (dated 2019 in TCRdb). Libraries were prepared through multiplex PCR. This sample was sequenced with an Illumina HiSeq 2000. TCR beta CDR3 regions were amplified from RNA transcripts. A first-round RT-PCR of the TCR CDR3 used the HTBI primer set with the Qiagen OneStep RT-PCR kit. TCRdb applied fastp at Q25 and MiXCR to the public reads, then kept only in-frame beta chains. CDR3 protein duplicates are merged, each entry listing the most common genes and DNA. This sample gives some 760,000 distinct CDR3 sequences in total; around 13% of them show up just once. The ten biggest clones cover about a tenth of the sample. Sequencing was carried out using blood. The receptor source for this set is a woman aged 18-30 years with Graves' hyperthyroidism.

This clonotype was seen ten or more times. For the CDR3, the DNA is TGTGCCAGCAGCTCCTCAAAAACAGGGGAAACCGGATGGGGTGAAGCTTTCTTT. Its protein is CASSSSKTGETGWGEAFF. The chain joins TRBV7-9 to TRBJ1-1, with 7 bases aligning to TRBD1. J gave up 7 bases and V 4 bases, and 21 bases lay outside the gene matches. Germline CDR1 SEHNR, CDR2 FQNEAQ (reference sequence). This CDR3 has 18 residues.

This clonotype has at least ten counts. The chain recombines TRBV30 with TRBJ1-1; 7 bases are shared with TRBD1. The CDR3 totals 17 residues. V shed 0 bases and J 4 bases; nucleotides not matched to a gene: 14. Germline V gene sequence: CDR1 GTSNPN, CDR2 SVGIG (reference sequence). The CDR3, as DNA: TGTGCCTGGAGTGTACCGTGGAGGGGGCGGGAGGGCACTGAAGCTTTCTTT. Translated: CAWSVPWRGREGTEAFF.

This clonotype was detected a few times. V is TRBV12-3 or TRBV12-4 and J is TRBJ2-5; D might be TRBD2 (5 bases). The CDR3 spans 14 residues. V lost 2 bases and J 4 bases, leaving 11 bases between the germline ends. CDR3 loop: CASSLFAGGETQYF. The CDR3 nucleotides are TGTGCCAGCAGTTTATTTGCGGGTGGAGAGACCCAGTACTTC.

This clonotype was detected many times. This chain uses TRBV5-1 with TRBJ2-1; 9 bases align to TRBD1. V was clipped by 4 bases and J by 0 bases; unmatched bases: 11. Germline V gives CDR1 SGHRS, CDR2 YFSETQ. This CDR3 spans 18 amino acids. Here the CDR3 DNA reads TGCGCCAGCAGCCTCCGGGACAGGGCGACTTTCTCCTACAATGAGCAGTTCTTC. Translation gives CASSLRDRATFSYNEQFF.

This clonotype was recorded at least ten times. This rearrangement joins TRBV11-2 to TRBJ2-1; D is possibly TRBD1 or TRBD2 (6 bases each). CDR1 SGHAT and CDR2 FQNNGV come from the germline V gene. The CDR3 runs 14 residues. V lost 4 bases and J lost 4, with 11 bases in between. This CDR3 reads CASSYRRGYNEQFF. The CDR3 DNA is TGTGCCAGCAGCTACCGGAGGGGGTACAATGAGCAGTTCTTC.

This clonotype was seen many times. V gene TRBV18 combines with J gene TRBJ2-3; tentatively, D is TRBD1 (5 bases). Germline V gene sequence: CDR1 KGHSH, CDR2 LQKENI. The germline V and J ends were trimmed by 5 bases and 4 bases, with 13 bases remaining between them. This CDR3 spans 14 amino acids. The CDR3 sequence is CASSSRQGSDTQYF. DNA for the CDR3: TGTGCCAGCTCATCTCGCCAGGGATCAGATACGCAGTATTTT. The entire variable domain, with the rest obtained from reference TRBV18 and TRBJ2-3, is as follows: NAGVMQNPRHLVRRRGQEARLRCSPMKGHSHVYWYRQLPEEGLKFMVYLQKENIIDESGMPKERFSAEFPKEGPSILRIQQVVRGDSAAYFCASSSRQGSDTQYFGPGTRLTVL.

There are many counts of this clonotype. This chain connects TRBV20-1 to TRBJ2-7; the match to TRBD1 covers 7 bases. The V gene end was trimmed by 5 bases and the J gene end by 2 bases; junction bases not matched to a gene: 15. The CDR3 length is 16 residues. Looked up from germline, CDR1 is DFQATT and CDR2 is SNEGSKA (reference sequence). Written as DNA, the CDR3 is TGCAGTGCTGCAATGATCGACAGGGCGATACCCTACGAGCAGTACTTC. It specifies CSAAMIDRAIPYEQYF.

Ten or more counts support this clonotype. V is TRBV3-1 and J is TRBJ2-2; 8 nucleotides line up with TRBD2. This CDR3 comprises 19 residues. After removal of 4 bases from V and 3 bases from J, the junction contained 16 bases not matched to a gene. CDR1 and CDR2 from the germline V gene are LGHDT and YNNKEL (reference sequence). CDR3 DNA: TGTGCCAGCAGCCGCCCCGGGAGCGGGAGCTTCTATGACACCGGGGAGCTGTTTTTT. Translated: CASSRPGSGSFYDTGELFF.

V gene TRBV19 combines with J gene TRBJ2-2; 9 nucleotides match TRBD1. CDR3 length equals 14 residues. Germline CDR1 and CDR2: LNHDA and SQIVND (reference sequence). V was clipped by 9 bases and J by 2 bases; unmatched bases: 4. The CDR3 loop reads CASRDRDNTGELFF. The CDR3 region has the DNA TGTGCCAGCCGGGACAGGGATAACACCGGGGAGCTGTTTTTT.

Only a few counts were recorded for this clonotype. CDR3: CAITGREGEKLFF. Written as DNA, the CDR3 is TGTGCCATCACAGGCAGGGAAGGTGAAAAACTGTTTTTT. The V call is TRBV10-3, the J call TRBJ1-4, with a possible D match to TRBD1 (5 bases). The CDR3 contains 13 residues. Per germline, CDR1 ENHRY and CDR2 SYGVKD. Trimming pared 7 bases from V and 7 bases from J, leaving 13 bases between.

In this sample, this clonotype turned up many times. The V and J genes are TRBV28 and TRBJ2-1; 7 nucleotides align to TRBD2. Germline CDR1 MDHEN, CDR2 SYDVKM. The CDR3 is 14 amino acids. The V segment lost 2 bases and the J segment 4 bases; nucleotides outside the gene matches: 2. The CDR3 region has the DNA TGTGCCAGCAGTTTACTAGCGGATTACAATGAGCAGTTCTTC. Translation gives CASSLLADYNEQFF.

This clonotype has at least ten counts. The V and J genes are TRBV7-8 and TRBJ1-1; D is unresolved. This CDR3 contains 17 residues. The ends were cut back, 5 bases at V and 5 bases at J, with 24 bases in the middle. The germline CDR1 and CDR2 sequences are SGHVS and FQNEAQ. In DNA, the CDR3 is TGTGCCAGCAGCCCAGAGGGCACGCGAAACAGTAGGACTGAAGCTTTCTTT. It yields the protein CASSPEGTRNSRTEAFF.

This clonotype was observed at least ten times. The V gene is TRBV28, the J gene TRBJ2-3; D gene unclear. Trimming left V 3 bases short and J 6 bases short, with 19 bases between. Per the germline V gene, CDR1 is MDHEN and CDR2 is SYDVKM. The CDR3 spans 16 residues. In DNA, the CDR3 is TGTGCCAGCAGTTTCTCTAGGGTGGCAGTGCGGGATACGCAGTATTTT. This gives the protein CASSFSRVAVRDTQYF.